Listed here are 23 T cell receptor beta chains from one sample, sequenced in a study of shared clonotypes between healthy human individuals. The assay was immunoSEQ multiplex PCR, and TCRdb's table has in-frame clones only and misses some. The sample gives fewer than 850,000 clones, around 96% of which show up once; roughly 0.23% is in the top ten. The naive CD8 fraction comprised CD45RO-negative cells positively selected for CCR7 and excluded terminally differentiated effector memory CD45RA+ cells. The sequenced sample consisted of naive CD8+ T cells sorted from blood. These receptors all stem from a man between 25 and 39 years old in good health.

This sequence joins TRBV7-2 and TRBJ2-3, with 7 positions matching TRBD2. V lost 5 bases and J lost 2; bases outside the gene matches: 7. CDR1 SGHTA and CDR2 FQGNSA come from the germline V gene. The CDR3 covers 15 residues. As DNA, the CDR3 is TGTGCCAGCAGCAGACCCGGGGGGAACACAGATACGCAGTATTTT. As protein: CASSRPGGNTDTQYF.

The chain recombines TRBV7-9 with TRBJ2-2; D not certain. Germline values: CDR1 SEHNR, CDR2 FQNEAQ (reference sequence). Trimming cost V 4 bases and J 3 bases, with 6 bases left between them. The length of the CDR3 is 13 residues. This chain's CDR3 is CASSSKDTGELFF. The CDR3 DNA sequence: TGTGCCAGCAGCTCGAAGGACACCGGGGAGCTGTTTTTT.

Worth noting for this clone: Other DNA sequences in the same sample also yield this CDR3. The CDR3 region is CASSLSVTDTQYF. In DNA, the CDR3 is TGTGCCAGCAGTTTATCAGTCACAGATACGCAGTATTTT. The rearrangement joins TRBV28 to TRBJ2-3; D remains unclear. Trimming took 1 base from V and 2 from J, leaving 4 bases between them. Germline CDR1 MDHEN, CDR2 SYDVKM. The CDR3 is made up of 13 amino acids.

This clone was found once. The CDR3 here is CASSQELTSGYEQYF. The CDR3 DNA reads TGCGCCAGCAGCCAAGAGCTTACTAGTGGGTACGAGCAGTACTTC. The chain couples TRBV4-3 to TRBJ2-7; perhaps TRBD2 as D (5 bases). Trimming left V 0 bases short and J 4 bases short, with 13 bases between. There are 15 residues in the CDR3. Germline V CDR1 and CDR2: LGHNA, YSLEER.

For this clone: The sample contains more than one DNA sequence encoding this CDR3. The chain couples TRBV15 to TRBJ2-7; the match to TRBD2 covers 10 bases. After removal of 3 bases from V and 2 bases from J, the junction contained 4 bases not matched to a gene. The CDR3 spans 15 residues. CDR1 LNHNV and CDR2 YYDKDF come from the germline V gene (reference sequence). CDR3: CATSRGTSATYEQYF. The CDR3 DNA reads as TGTGCCACCAGCAGGGGGACTAGCGCAACCTACGAGCAGTACTTC.

This clone was found once. The V gene is TRBV19, the J gene TRBJ2-3; 10 nucleotides align to TRBD2. J was trimmed by 3 bases and V by 7 bases; bases with no gene match: 7. The V gene's germline CDR1 is LNHDA and CDR2 SQIVND (reference sequence). The CDR3 sequence is 15 residues long. This CDR3 reads CASKLAGVNTDTQYF. CDR3 bases: TGTGCCAGTAAGCTAGCGGGAGTGAATACAGATACGCAGTATTTT. Filled out from reference TRBV19 and TRBJ2-3, the complete variable domain reads DGGITQSPKYLFRKEGQNVTLSCEQNLNHDAMYWYRQDPGQGLRLIYYSQIVNDFQKGDIAEGYSVSREKKESFPLTVTSAQKNPTAFYLCASKLAGVNTDTQYFGPGTRLTVL.

This clone has only one observation. Other nucleotide sequences in the sample specify the same CDR3. The V call is TRBV27, the J call TRBJ2-7; 8 nucleotides line up with TRBD1. The J segment lost 7 bases and the V segment lost 5 bases, leaving 4 bases of the junction unmatched. Germline lookup yields CDR1 MNHEY and CDR2 SMNVEV (reference sequence). The CDR3 totals 12 residues. The chain's CDR3 is CASSRQGREQYF. The DNA of the CDR3 is TGTGCCAGCAGTAGACAGGGGCGGGAGCAGTACTTC.

The gene calls are TRBV5-8 and TRBJ2-7; D ambiguous. The germline V and J ends were trimmed by 0 bases and 2 bases, with 3 bases remaining between them. Per germline, CDR1 SGHTS and CDR2 YDEGEE. The CDR3 sequence is 12 residues long. CDR3 nucleotides: TGTGCCAGCAGCTTGGAGGCCTACGAGCAGTACTTC. Amino acids: CASSLEAYEQYF.

Comments on this clone: An end of the junction differs from the germline gene, which may be a read error. The V gene is TRBV5-6, the J gene TRBJ1-5; 12 bases agree with TRBD1. CDR3 length equals 16 residues. The germline CDR1 and CDR2 sequences are SGHDT and YYEEEE. CDR3 nucleotides: TGTGCCAGCAGCTATTCCGGGACAGGGGGCAAACAGCCCCAGCATTTT. Amino acids: CASSYSGTGGKQPQHF.

The chain combines TRBV29-1 with TRBJ1-3; unclear D gene. V lost 1 base, J lost 7 bases, and 11 bases lay in between. CDR3 length: 13 residues. Per germline, CDR1 SQVTM and CDR2 ANQGSEA. The CDR3 DNA reads TGCAGCGTTGAAGGCCCATTTGTGAACACCATATATTTT. Its protein is CSVEGPFVNTIYF. The whole variable domain, filled in from reference TRBV29-1 and TRBJ1-3, reads SAVISQKPSRDICQRGTSLTIQCQVDSQVTMMFWYRQQPGQSLTLIATANQGSEATYESGFVIDKFPISRPNLTFSTLTVSNMSPEDSSIYLCSVEGPFVNTIYFGEGSWLTVV.

This chain joins TRBV11-2 and TRBJ2-4, with no clear D. The ends were cut back, 6 bases at V and 1 base at J, with 13 bases in the middle. This CDR3 is 15 amino acids long. CDR1 and CDR2 (germline): SGHAT, FQNNGV. CDR3 bases: TGTGCCAGCAGATTGGTGAATTCGGCCAAAAACATTCAGTACTTC. Protein product: CASRLVNSAKNIQYF.

J is TRBJ1-4 and V is TRBV5-5, with 7 bases lining up with TRBD1. The germline V gene encodes CDR1 SGHKS and CDR2 YYEKEE (reference sequence). This CDR3 has 14 residues. The V and J ends lost 4 bases and 8 bases, in that order; junction bases with no gene match: 8. Here the CDR3 reads CASSGDSVVEKLFF. The DNA for the CDR3 is TGTGCCAGCAGCGGGGACAGTGTGGTGGAAAAACTGTTTTTT.

This chain uses TRBV7-6 with TRBJ1-2, with no clear D. The CDR3 spans 14 residues. CDR1 and CDR2 (germline): SGHVS, FNYEAQ. The V and J ends lost 0 bases and 4 bases respectively, with 9 bases between them. As DNA, the CDR3 is TGTGCCAGCAGCTTAGCGGAGGGAACCTATGGCTACACCTTC. Its translation: CASSLAEGTYGYTF.

The genes are TRBV5-4 and TRBJ2-3; D gene ambiguous. In germline, CDR1 is SGHNT, CDR2 YYREEE (reference sequence). V gave up 3 bases and J gave up 3 bases, with 14 bases separating them. The CDR3 consists of 15 residues. Here the CDR3 DNA reads TGTGCCAGCAGCTCTAAAGGCCTGGGTACAGATACGCAGTATTTT. As protein: CASSSKGLGTDTQYF.

This clone came up a few times. V gene TRBV30 combines with J gene TRBJ2-6; 9 bases line up with TRBD1. Germline V gene lookup returns CDR1 GTSNPN and CDR2 SVGIG (reference sequence). Trimming cost V 1 base and J 0 bases; bases outside gene matches: 1. The CDR3 sequence is 16 residues long. The CDR3 region has the DNA TGTGCCTGGAGTGGGACAGGGGTCTCTGGGGCCAACGTCCTGACTTTC. Its translation is CAWSGTGVSGANVLTF.

The rearrangement joins TRBV7-9 to TRBJ1-4; D is unresolved. The germline V and J ends were trimmed by 2 bases and 5 bases, with 6 bases remaining between them. The CDR3 consists of 13 residues. Germline CDR1 is SEHNR and CDR2 is FQNEAQ (reference sequence). In nucleotides, the CDR3 is TGTGCCAGCAGCTTACAGGAGAATGAAAAACTGTTTTTT. Translated: CASSLQENEKLFF.

The chain joins TRBV5-1 to TRBJ1-5; D possibly corresponds to TRBD1 (6 bases). The V end was cut by 4 bases, the J end by 2 bases, with 13 bases between. The CDR3 totals 15 residues. Germline V gene data show CDR1 as SGHRS and CDR2 as YFSETQ. DNA for the CDR3: TGCGCCAGCAGCCCGACAGGATCCGGCAATCAGCCCCAGCATTTT. Its protein is CASSPTGSGNQPQHF.

This clone was seen once. The chain recombines TRBV29-1 with TRBJ2-1; tentative D call: TRBD1 (6 bases). The V gene's germline CDR1 is SQVTM and CDR2 ANQGSEA. The V gene lost 4 bases and the J gene lost 4 bases, with 11 bases spanning the gap. The CDR3 is 13 amino acids. DNA for the CDR3: TGCAGCGTTGGCACCGGACAGTACAATGAGCAGTTCTTC. Protein: CSVGTGQYNEQFF.

This CDR3 reads CATSSRDRLNTEAFF. DNA for the CDR3: TGTGCCACCAGCAGCCGGGACAGGCTTAACACTGAAGCTTTCTTT. The chain uses TRBV15 and TRBJ1-1; 8 bases agree with TRBD1. V shed 3 bases, J shed 2 bases, and the junction held 5 bases outside the gene matches. CDR3 length: 15 amino acids. CDR1 is LNHNV and CDR2 is YYDKDF in the germline V gene (reference sequence).

This rearrangement joins TRBV6-6 to TRBJ2-3; D is possibly TRBD2 (5 bases). Trimming removed 8 bases at V and 2 bases at J, with 11 bases between. CDR1 and CDR2 (germline): MNHNY, SVGAGI (reference sequence). There are 13 residues in the CDR3. The CDR3 reads CASGLTLTDTQYF. The CDR3, as DNA: TGTGCCAGCGGACTGACCCTCACAGATACGCAGTATTTT.

The genes are TRBV6-6 and TRBJ1-1, with D possibly being TRBD1 (5 bases). This CDR3 is built from 13 residues. The V end was cut by 6 bases, the J end by 0 bases, with 8 bases between. The germline gives CDR1 MNHNY, CDR2 SVGAGI (reference sequence). Written as DNA, the CDR3 is TGTGCCAGCAGCGGGACTCTGAACACTGAAGCTTTCTTT. Protein product: CASSGTLNTEAFF.

This clone was seen once. The same CDR3 also results from other DNA sequences found in this sample. V and J are TRBV19 and TRBJ2-2; D unclear. Germline lookup yields CDR1 LNHDA and CDR2 SQIVND (reference sequence). The CDR3 loop spans 13 amino acids. V dropped 2 bases and J dropped 1 base, with 2 bases sitting between them. DNA for the CDR3: TGTGCCAGTAGTATACTGAACACCGGGGAGCTGTTTTTT. Amino acids: CASSILNTGELFF.

Comment on this clone: Additional DNA sequences in this sample encode the identical CDR3. This chain joins TRBV9 and TRBJ2-7, with 13 bases fitting TRBD2. V lost 4 bases, J lost 7 bases, and 8 bases stayed unmatched. Looked up from germline, CDR1 is SGDLS and CDR2 is YYNGEE. CDR3 size: 15 residues. The CDR3 DNA reads TGTGCCAGCAGCCCAGGACTAGCGGGAGTCGGAGAGCAGTACTTC. Translating gives CASSPGLAGVGEQYF.